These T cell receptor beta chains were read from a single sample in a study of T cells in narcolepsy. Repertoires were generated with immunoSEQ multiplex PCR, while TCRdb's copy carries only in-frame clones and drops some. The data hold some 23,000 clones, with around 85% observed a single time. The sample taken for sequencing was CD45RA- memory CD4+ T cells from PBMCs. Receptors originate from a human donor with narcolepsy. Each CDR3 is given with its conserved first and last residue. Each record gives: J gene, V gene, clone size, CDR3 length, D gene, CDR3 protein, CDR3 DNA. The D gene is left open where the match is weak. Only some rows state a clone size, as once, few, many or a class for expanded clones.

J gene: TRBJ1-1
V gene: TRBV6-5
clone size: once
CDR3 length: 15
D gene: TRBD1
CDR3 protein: CASSQGTGTNTEAFF
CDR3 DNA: TGTGCCAGCAGTCAAGGGACAGGGACGAACACTGAAGCTTTCTTT

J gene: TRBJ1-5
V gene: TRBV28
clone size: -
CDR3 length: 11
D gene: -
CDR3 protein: CASNGNQPQHF
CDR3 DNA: TGTGCCAGCAACGGCAATCAGCCCCAGCATTTT

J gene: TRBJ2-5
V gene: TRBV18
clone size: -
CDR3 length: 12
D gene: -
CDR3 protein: CASSGPEETQYF
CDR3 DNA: TGTGCCAGCTCTGGCCCGGAAGAGACCCAGTACTTC

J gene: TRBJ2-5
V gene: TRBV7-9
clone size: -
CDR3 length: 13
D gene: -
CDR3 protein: CASGEGGQETQYF
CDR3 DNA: TGTGCCAGCGGAGAGGGGGGGCAAGAGACCCAGTACTTC

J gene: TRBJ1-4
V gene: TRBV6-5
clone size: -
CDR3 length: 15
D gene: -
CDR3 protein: CASSTRADLHEKLFF
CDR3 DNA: TGTGCCAGCAGTACCCGGGCAGACCTACATGAAAAACTGTTTTTT

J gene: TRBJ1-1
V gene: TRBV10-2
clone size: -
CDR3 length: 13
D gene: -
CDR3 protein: CASKKGIGTEAFF
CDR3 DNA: TGCGCCAGCAAAAAAGGAATAGGGACTGAAGCTTTCTTT

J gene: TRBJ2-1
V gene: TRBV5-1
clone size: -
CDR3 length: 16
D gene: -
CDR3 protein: CASSTNSGTPHNEQFF
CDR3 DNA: TGCGCCAGCAGCACAAATTCCGGGACTCCGCACAATGAGCAGTTCTTC

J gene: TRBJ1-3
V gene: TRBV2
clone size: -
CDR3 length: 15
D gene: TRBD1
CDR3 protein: CASSPRTGSGNTIYF
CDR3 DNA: TGTGCCAGCAGCCCCAGGACAGGGTCCGGAAACACCATATATTTT

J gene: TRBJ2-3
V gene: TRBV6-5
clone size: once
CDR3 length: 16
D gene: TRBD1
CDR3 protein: CASSLLGQGSTDTQYF
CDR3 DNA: TGTGCCAGCAGTTTACTGGGACAGGGAAGCACAGATACGCAGTATTTT

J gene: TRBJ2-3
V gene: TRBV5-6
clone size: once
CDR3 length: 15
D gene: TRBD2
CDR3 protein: CASRGLAGLTDTQYF
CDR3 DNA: TGTGCCAGCAGAGGACTAGCGGGTCTCACAGATACGCAGTATTTT

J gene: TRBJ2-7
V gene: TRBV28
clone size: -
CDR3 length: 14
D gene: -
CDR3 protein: CASTEGGLRYEQYF
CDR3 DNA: TGTGCCAGCACCGAGGGGGGACTCAGGTACGAGCAGTACTTC

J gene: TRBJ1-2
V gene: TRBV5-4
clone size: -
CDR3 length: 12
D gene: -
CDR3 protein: CASSFGRDGYTF
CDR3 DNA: TGTGCCAGCAGCTTCGGCAGGGACGGCTACACCTTC

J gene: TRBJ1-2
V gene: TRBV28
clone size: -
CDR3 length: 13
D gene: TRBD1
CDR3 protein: CASSTRQGYGYTF
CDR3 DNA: TGTGCCAGCAGTACCAGACAGGGCTATGGCTACACCTTC

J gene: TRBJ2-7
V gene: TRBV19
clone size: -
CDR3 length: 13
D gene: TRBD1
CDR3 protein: CASSTGQRYEQYF
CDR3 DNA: TGTGCCAGTTCGACAGGGCAGCGGTACGAGCAGTACTTC

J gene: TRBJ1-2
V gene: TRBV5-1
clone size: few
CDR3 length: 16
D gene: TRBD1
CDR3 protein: CASSLTLGQGGSGYTF
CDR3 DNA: TGCGCCAGCAGCTTGACCCTAGGACAGGGGGGCAGTGGCTACACCTTC

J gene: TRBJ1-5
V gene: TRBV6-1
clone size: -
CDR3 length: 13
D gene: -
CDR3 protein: CASHTFGSQPQHF
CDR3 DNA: TGTGCCTCACATACTTTCGGGAGTCAGCCCCAGCATTTT

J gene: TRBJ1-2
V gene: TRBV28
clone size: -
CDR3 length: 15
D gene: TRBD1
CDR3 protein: CASSLAGGNNYGYTF
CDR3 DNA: TGTGCCAGCAGTTTGGCAGGGGGGAATAACTATGGCTACACCTTC

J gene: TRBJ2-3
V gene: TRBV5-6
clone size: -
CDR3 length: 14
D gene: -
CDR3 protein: CASSMTVITDTQYF
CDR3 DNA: TGTGCCAGCAGCATGACAGTGATCACAGATACGCAGTATTTT

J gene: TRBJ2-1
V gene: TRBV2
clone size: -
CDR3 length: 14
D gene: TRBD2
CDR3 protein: CASSPGTSGAVGFF
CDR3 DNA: TGTGCCAGCAGCCCCGGGACTAGCGGGGCGGTGGGGTTCTTC

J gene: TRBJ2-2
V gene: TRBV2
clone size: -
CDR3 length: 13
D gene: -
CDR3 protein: CASSERYTGELFF
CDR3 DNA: TGTGCCAGCAGTGAGAGATACACCGGGGAGCTGTTTTTT

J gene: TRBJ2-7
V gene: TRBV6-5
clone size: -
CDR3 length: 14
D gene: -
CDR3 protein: CASSSYTRSYEQYF
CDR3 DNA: TGTGCCAGCAGTTCCTATACTAGGTCCTACGAGCAGTACTTC

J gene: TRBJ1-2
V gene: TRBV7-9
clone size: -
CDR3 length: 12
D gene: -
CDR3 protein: CASSSEGHGYTF
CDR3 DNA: TGTGCCAGCAGTTCCGAGGGGCATGGCTACACCTTC

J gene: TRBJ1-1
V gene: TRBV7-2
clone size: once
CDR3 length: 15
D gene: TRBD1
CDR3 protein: CASSLARDRGAEAFF
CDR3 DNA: TGTGCCAGCAGCTTAGCTAGGGACAGGGGAGCTGAAGCTTTCTTT

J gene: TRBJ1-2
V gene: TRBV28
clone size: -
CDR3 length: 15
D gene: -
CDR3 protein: CASSSKGRANYGYTF
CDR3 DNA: TGTGCCAGCAGTTCAAAAGGGCGCGCTAACTATGGCTACACCTTC

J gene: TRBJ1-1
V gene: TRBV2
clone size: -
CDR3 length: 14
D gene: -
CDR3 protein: CASSEGPRNTEAFF
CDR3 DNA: TGTGCCAGCAGTGAGGGACCGCGAAACACTGAAGCTTTCTTT

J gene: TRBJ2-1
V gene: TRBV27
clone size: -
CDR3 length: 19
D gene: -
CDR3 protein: CASSLREGPGASSYNEQFF
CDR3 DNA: TGTGCCAGCAGTTTAAGGGAAGGGCCAGGGGCCAGCTCCTACAATGAGCAGTTCTTC

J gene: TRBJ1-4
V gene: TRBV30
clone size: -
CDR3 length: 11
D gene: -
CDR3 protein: CACVPNEKLFF
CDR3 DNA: TGTGCCTGCGTACCTAATGAAAAACTGTTTTTT

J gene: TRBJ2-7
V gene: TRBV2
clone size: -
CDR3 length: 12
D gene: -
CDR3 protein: CASSETAGEQYF
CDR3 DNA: TGTGCCAGCAGTGAGACTGCTGGCGAGCAGTACTTC

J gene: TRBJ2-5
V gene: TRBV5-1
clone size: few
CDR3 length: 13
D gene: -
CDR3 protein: CASSPRSGETQYF
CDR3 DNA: TGCGCCAGCAGCCCTCGATCGGGGGAGACCCAGTACTTC

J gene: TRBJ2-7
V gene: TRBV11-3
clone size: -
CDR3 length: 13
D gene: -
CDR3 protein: CASSLDPLRDVYF
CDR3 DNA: TGTGCCAGCAGCTTAGATCCCCTCAGAGACGTGTACTTC

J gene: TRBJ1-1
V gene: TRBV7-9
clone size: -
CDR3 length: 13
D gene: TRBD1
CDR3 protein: CASSLGTGGSAFF
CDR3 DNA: TGTGCCAGCAGCTTAGGGACAGGGGGCTCGGCTTTCTTT

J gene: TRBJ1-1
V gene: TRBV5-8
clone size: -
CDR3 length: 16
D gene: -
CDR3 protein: CASSLEVGGTGTEAFF
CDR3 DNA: TGTGCCAGCAGCTTGGAAGTCGGGGGAACGGGCACTGAAGCTTTCTTT

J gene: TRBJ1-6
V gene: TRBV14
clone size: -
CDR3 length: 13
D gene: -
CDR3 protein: CASSPHPTSPLHF
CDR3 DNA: TGTGCCAGCAGCCCCCACCCAACTTCACCCCTCCACTTT

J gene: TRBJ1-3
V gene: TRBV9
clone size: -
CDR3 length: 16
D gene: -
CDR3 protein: CASSFSQGSRGNTIYF
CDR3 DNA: TGTGCCAGCAGCTTCTCACAGGGTTCTAGAGGAAACACCATATATTTT

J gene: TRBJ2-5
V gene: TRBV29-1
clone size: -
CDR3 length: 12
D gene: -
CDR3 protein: CSVQGGEETQYF
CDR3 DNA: TGCAGCGTCCAAGGGGGGGAGGAGACCCAGTACTTC

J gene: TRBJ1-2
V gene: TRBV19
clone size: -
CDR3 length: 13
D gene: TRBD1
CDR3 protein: CARRDRIFYGYTF
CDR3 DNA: TGTGCCAGGCGGGACAGAATTTTCTATGGCTACACCTTC

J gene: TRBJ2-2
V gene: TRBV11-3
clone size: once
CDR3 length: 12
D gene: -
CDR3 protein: CASSSDPGELFF
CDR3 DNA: TGTGCCAGCAGCTCGGACCCCGGGGAGCTGTTTTTT

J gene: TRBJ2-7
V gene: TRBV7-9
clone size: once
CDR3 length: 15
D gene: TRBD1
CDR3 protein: CASSYTGGSSYEQYF
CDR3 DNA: TGTGCCAGCAGTTATACAGGGGGGAGCTCCTACGAGCAGTACTTC

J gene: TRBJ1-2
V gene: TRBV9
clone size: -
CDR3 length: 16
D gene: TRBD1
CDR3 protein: CASSPRGQSQVYGYTF
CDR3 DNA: TGTGCCAGCAGCCCGAGGGGACAGTCACAAGTCTATGGCTACACCTTC

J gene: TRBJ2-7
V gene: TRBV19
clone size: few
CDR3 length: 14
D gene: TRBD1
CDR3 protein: CASSPGTGRYEQYF
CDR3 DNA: TGTGCCAGTAGTCCTGGGACAGGACGTTACGAGCAGTACTTC

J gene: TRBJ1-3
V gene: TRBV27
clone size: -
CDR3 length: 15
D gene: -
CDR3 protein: CASSRLGGTGNTIYF
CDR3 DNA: TGTGCCAGCAGTCGGCTCGGGGGGACTGGAAACACCATATATTTT

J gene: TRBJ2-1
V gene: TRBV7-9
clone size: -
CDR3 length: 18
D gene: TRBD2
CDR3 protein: CASSLAGTSGVSYNEQFF
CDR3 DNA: TGTGCCAGCAGCTTAGCTGGGACTAGCGGGGTCTCCTACAATGAGCAGTTCTTC

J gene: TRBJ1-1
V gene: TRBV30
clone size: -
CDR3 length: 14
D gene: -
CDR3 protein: CAWAGSYRNTEAFF
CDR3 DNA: TGTGCCTGGGCAGGGTCCTATAGGAACACTGAAGCTTTCTTT

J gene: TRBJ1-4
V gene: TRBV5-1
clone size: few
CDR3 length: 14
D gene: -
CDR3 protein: CASSYAGGSEKLFF
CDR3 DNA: TGCGCCAGCAGCTACGCGGGGGGCAGTGAAAAACTGTTTTTT

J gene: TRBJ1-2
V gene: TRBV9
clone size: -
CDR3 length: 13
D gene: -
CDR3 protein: CASSVIEGYGYTF
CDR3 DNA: TGTGCCAGCAGCGTAATAGAGGGGTATGGCTACACCTTC

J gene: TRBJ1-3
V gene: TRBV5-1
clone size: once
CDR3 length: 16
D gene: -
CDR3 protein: CASSLDAGLSGNTIYF
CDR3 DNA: TGCGCCAGCAGCTTAGACGCGGGACTCTCTGGAAACACCATATATTTT

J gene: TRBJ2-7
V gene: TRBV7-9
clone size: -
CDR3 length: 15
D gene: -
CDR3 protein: CASSFGGAGGYEQYF
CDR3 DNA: TGTGCCAGCAGCTTTGGGGGGGCCGGTGGCTACGAGCAGTACTTC

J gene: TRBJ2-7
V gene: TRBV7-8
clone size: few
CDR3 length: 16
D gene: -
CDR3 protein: CASSLRNGGATYEQYF
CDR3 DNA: TGTGCCAGCAGCTTAAGGAACGGCGGAGCCACCTACGAGCAGTACTTC

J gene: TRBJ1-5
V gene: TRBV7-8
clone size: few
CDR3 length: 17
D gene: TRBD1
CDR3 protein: CASSLGLGQKVRQPQHF
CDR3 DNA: TGTGCCAGCAGCTTAGGCCTGGGACAGAAGGTCAGACAGCCCCAGCATTTT

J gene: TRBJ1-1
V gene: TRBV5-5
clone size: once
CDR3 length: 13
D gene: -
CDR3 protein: CASSPLSNTEAFF
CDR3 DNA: TGTGCCAGCAGCCCCCTATCGAACACTGAAGCTTTCTTT

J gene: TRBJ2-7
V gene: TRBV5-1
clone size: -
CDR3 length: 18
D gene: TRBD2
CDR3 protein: CASSLRPSGGSSSYEQYF
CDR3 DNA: TGCGCCAGCAGCTTGAGGCCTAGCGGGGGGTCCAGCTCCTACGAGCAGTACTTC

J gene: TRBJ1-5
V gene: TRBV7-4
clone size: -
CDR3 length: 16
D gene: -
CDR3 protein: CASSFTGFLSNQPQHF
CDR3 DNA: TGTGCCAGCAGCTTTACAGGCTTCCTTAGCAATCAGCCCCAGCATTTT

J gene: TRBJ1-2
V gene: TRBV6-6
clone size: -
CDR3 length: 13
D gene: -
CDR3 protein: CASSPAVNYGYTF
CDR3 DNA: TGTGCCAGCAGTCCCGCAGTGAACTATGGCTACACCTTC

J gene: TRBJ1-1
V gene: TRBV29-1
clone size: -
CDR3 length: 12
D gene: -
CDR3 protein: CSVERGSTEAFF
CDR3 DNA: TGCAGCGTTGAAAGAGGGTCCACTGAAGCTTTCTTT

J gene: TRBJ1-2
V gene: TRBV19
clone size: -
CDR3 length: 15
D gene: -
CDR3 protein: CASSFLGGGPNGYTF
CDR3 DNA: TGTGCCAGTAGTTTCCTCGGGGGAGGGCCCAATGGCTACACCTTC

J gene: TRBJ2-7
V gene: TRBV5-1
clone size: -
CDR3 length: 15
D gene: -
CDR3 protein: CASSLAQGGSYEQYF
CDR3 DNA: TGCGCCAGCAGCTTGGCGCAGGGGGGTTCCTACGAGCAGTACTTC

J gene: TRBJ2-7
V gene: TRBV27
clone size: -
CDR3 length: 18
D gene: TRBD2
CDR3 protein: CASSRPSGEGLSSYEQYF
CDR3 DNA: TGTGCCAGCAGTCGTCCTAGCGGGGAGGGTTTGAGCTCCTACGAGCAGTACTTC

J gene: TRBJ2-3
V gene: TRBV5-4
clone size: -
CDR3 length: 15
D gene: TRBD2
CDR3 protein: CASSLRTSGTDTQYF
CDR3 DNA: TGTGCCAGCAGCTTAAGGACTAGCGGCACAGATACGCAGTATTTT